This section outlines one TCR beta chain sequence together with its context. Its target is not known. Clones were sequenced by immunoSEQ multiplex PCR, and TCRdb holds only the in-frame ones, with some missing. This table has about 70,000 clones, approximately 90% appearing once. The data derive from a study of OX40 agonist ivuxolimab in advanced cancers. Study at large: Three patients got partial responses; one had hepatocellular carcinoma and two had cutaneous melanoma. Study-wide findings and caveats: At 0.1 to 3.0 mg/kg and by week 6, CD4+ and CD8+ T cells in the blood had expanded clonally.

Individuals having autoimmune disease history or systemic immunosuppression were not enrolled. This specimen was CD4+ or CD8+ T cells sorted from blood, taken in a trial of the OX40 agonist ivuxolimab. This TCR derives from an adult with an advanced solid tumor such as melanoma, head and neck, liver or kidney cancer.

The CDR3: CASSLGLAGVTTYEQYF. CDR3 nucleotides: TGTGCCAGCAGCTTAGGGCTAGCGGGGGTCACAACCTACGAGCAGTACTTC. The genes are TRBV7-2 and TRBJ2-7, with 10 positions matching TRBD2. This CDR3 spans 17 amino acids. J lost 2 bases, V lost 1 base, and 8 bases had no gene match. Germline V gene data show CDR1 as SGHTA and CDR2 as FQGNSA.